This TCR beta chain was recovered during a study of beta chain features in type 1 diabetes. The sequenced template was cDNA made from the entire isolated RNA. Assay: immunoSEQ multiplex PCR; the TCRdb copy retains only in-frame clones and omits some. In the table there are nearly 350,000 clones, 6.5% to 10% of which are singletons. CDR3 length equals 15 residues. CDR1 is MDHEN, CDR2 SYDVKM, per germline. V was pared by 11 bases and J by 0 bases, with 12 bases of the junction left unmatched. The sequenced sample was central memory CD4+ T cells from blood. The chain couples TRBV28 to TRBJ1-2, with 7 positions matching TRBD1. This sequence originates from a woman younger than 35 in good health. The CDR3 DNA follows: TGTGCCGAAGCCCCTGGAGGGACAGCTAACTATGGCTACACCTTC. As protein: CAEAPGGTANYGYTF.